Following are 31 T cell receptor beta chains from one sample sequenced in a study of blood T cells in healthy people across ages. A second PCR of 7 to 11 cycles used a sample-barcoded 5' primer and a J-beta primer mix. TCRdb recomputed calls from the 5' RACE reads with MiXCR, one row per CDR3 protein. The sample records roughly 800,000 distinct CDR3 sequences, approximately 55% being singletons. The material sequenced was blood. The receptor source for this set is a man aged 80 or over in good health.

This clonotype was counted between two and nine times. The chain carries TRBV27 and TRBJ2-1; D might be TRBD2 (7 bases). The germline V and J ends were trimmed by 6 bases and 2 bases, with 17 bases remaining between them. The CDR3 is 16 residues long. Germline-derived CDR1 and CDR2 are MNHEY and SMNVEV (reference sequence). CDR3 in DNA: TGTGCCAGCAGATGGGGGGCGGGAGAGACCTACAATGAGCAGTTCTTC. It specifies CASRWGAGETYNEQFF.

This clonotype has a handful of counts. V and J are TRBV5-1 and TRBJ2-1, with 9 nucleotides matching TRBD2. The CDR3 extends over 17 amino acids. Per the germline V gene, CDR1 is SGHRS and CDR2 is YFSETQ. V lost 3 bases and J lost 7; bases outside the gene matches: 14. The CDR3 region is CASSWGRTSAIHNEQFF. The CDR3, as DNA: TGCGCCAGCAGCTGGGGGAGGACTAGCGCGATTCATAATGAGCAGTTCTTC.

The rearrangement links TRBV29-1 to TRBJ2-4; D gene unclear. The closer fit of TRBJ2-5 to the DNA end suggests the J call may be wrong. This CDR3 has 9 residues. Germline V lookup: CDR1 SQVTM, CDR2 ANQGSEA. The CDR3 is CSVQETQYF. The CDR3 DNA is TGCAGCGTACAAGAGACCCAGTACTTC.

This clonotype was counted between two and nine times. V is TRBV3-1 and J is TRBJ2-7; the match to TRBD2 covers 15 bases. This CDR3 has 18 amino acids. V was pared by 2 bases and J by 5 bases, with 10 bases of the junction left unmatched. From germline, CDR1 is LGHDT and CDR2 YNNKEL (reference sequence). CDR3 region: CASSQKGLAGGYSHEQYF. DNA for the CDR3: TGTGCCAGCAGCCAAAAAGGACTAGCGGGAGGGTATTCCCACGAGCAGTACTTC.

V usage is TRBV6-6 and J usage is TRBJ2-7; 11 bases are a match to TRBD1. The CDR3 totals 14 residues. Germline CDR1 and CDR2: MNHNY and SVGAGI (reference sequence). V lost 2 bases and J lost 4; bases outside the gene matches: 1. CDR3 sequence (DNA): TGTGCCAGCAGTTACGGACAGGGGGCTTACGAGCAGTACTTC. This gives the protein CASSYGQGAYEQYF.

The CDR3 sequence is CSARDRGQGATEAFF. CDR3 in DNA: TGCAGTGCTAGAGATAGGGGACAGGGGGCTACCGAAGCTTTCTTT. The chain recombines TRBV20-1 with TRBJ1-1; 12 bases map to TRBD1. The CDR3 is 15 residues long. Trimming at V came to 0 bases and at J to 8 bases, leaving 7 bases not matched to a gene. Germline V gene sequence: CDR1 DFQATT, CDR2 SNEGSKA (reference sequence).

This clonotype was detected a few times. DNA of the CDR3: TGTGCCAGCAGTCTTCAACAGGGAACGGGCTACGAGCAGTACTTC. This translates into CASSLQQGTGYEQYF. The gene calls are TRBV6-1 and TRBJ2-7, with a tentative D call TRBD1 (6 bases). The CDR3 sequence is 15 residues long. With 5 bases removed from V and 3 bases from J, the gap between germline ends came to 17 bases. The germline CDR1 and CDR2 sequences are MNHNS and SASEGT.

The V call is TRBV10-3, the J call TRBJ2-7; D not resolved. V lost 5 bases, J lost 4 bases, and 6 bases lay in between. Germline-derived CDR1 and CDR2 are ENHRY and SYGVKD. This CDR3 is 11 amino acids long. CDR3 bases: TGTGCCATCAGTCCCGATTACGAGCAGTACTTC. Its translation is CAISPDYEQYF.

The genes are TRBV7-2 and TRBJ2-5, with D perhaps TRBD1 (6 bases). The DNA end favors TRBJ2-7, so the J call may be wrong. The CDR3 covers 17 residues. Germline lookup yields CDR1 SGHTA and CDR2 FQGNSA. This CDR3 reads CASTAFDRHPRPYEQYF. Written as DNA, the CDR3 is TGTGCCAGCACCGCCTTTGACAGGCACCCCCGACCCTACGAGCAGTACTTC.

The table lists this clonotype with a few counts. This chain links TRBV7-2 with TRBJ1-2, with 9 nucleotides matching TRBD1. Germline V lookup: CDR1 SGHTA, CDR2 FQGNSA. J was trimmed by 1 base and V by 5 bases; bases with no gene match: 2. The CDR3 contains 14 residues. The CDR3 coding sequence is TGTGCCAGCAGCCGGGACAGGGTTAACTATGGCTACACCTTC. It translates to CASSRDRVNYGYTF.

The genes are TRBV19 and TRBJ2-1; D is undetermined. The CDR3 runs 15 residues. The V gene lost 1 base and the J gene lost 9 bases, with 16 bases spanning the gap. The germline V gene has CDR1 LNHDA and CDR2 SQIVND (reference sequence). CDR3 bases: TGTGCCAGTAGTATAGTACAAGCATCGGGCCGTGAGCAGTTCTTC. Its protein product is CASSIVQASGREQFF.

There are many counts of this clonotype. V and J are TRBV12-3 or TRBV12-4 and TRBJ2-1; possible D gene TRBD2, 5 bases. The CDR3 runs to 12 residues. The germline V and J ends were trimmed by 5 bases and 3 bases, with 5 bases remaining between them. The CDR3 DNA follows: TGTGCCAGCAGTAGCGGCTACAATGAGCAGTTCTTC. Its protein product is CASSSGYNEQFF.

J is TRBJ1-5 and V is TRBV20-1; 9 bases fit TRBD1. Trimming removed 3 bases from V and 5 bases from J; junction bases left unmatched: 5. The germline V gene has CDR1 DFQATT and CDR2 SNEGSKA (reference sequence). The CDR3 extends over 14 amino acids. The CDR3 nucleotides are TGCAGTGCTAGCACCGGGACAGGGTATCAGCCCCAGCATTTT. It codes for CSASTGTGYQPQHF.

The CDR3 spells CASSPVAGGTGETQYF. The CDR3 DNA is TGTGCCAGCTCACCAGTAGCGGGAGGCACGGGAGAGACCCAGTACTTC. J is TRBJ2-5 and V is TRBV18; 10 bases fit TRBD2. Per the germline V gene, CDR1 is KGHSH and CDR2 is LQKENI. V lost 2 bases, J lost 4 bases, and 7 bases stayed unmatched. This CDR3 spans 16 amino acids.

The chain carries TRBV20-1 and TRBJ2-1, with no clear D. V was trimmed by 7 bases and J by 10 bases, leaving 20 bases between them. Germline CDR1 reads DFQATT; CDR2 reads SNEGSKA (reference sequence). The CDR3 sequence is 13 residues long. The CDR3 here is CSGIRAQLREQFF. DNA of the CDR3: TGCAGTGGCATACGGGCACAGCTGAGAGAGCAGTTCTTC.

In this sample, this clonotype turned up a few times. This chain connects TRBV20-1 to TRBJ2-5, with D maybe TRBD2 (6 bases). Germline-derived CDR1 and CDR2 are DFQATT and SNEGSKA (reference sequence). The CDR3 is made up of 13 amino acids. V was shortened by 3 bases and J by 7 bases, with 15 bases between the two germline ends. The CDR3 DNA reads as TGCAGTGCTAGTCGGGGGACCCAGGGGACCCAGTACTTC. Amino acid sequence: CSASRGTQGTQYF.

To note about this clonotype: The junction does not match germline at one end; this may be a read error. The rearrangement joins TRBV27 to TRBJ2-1; D remains unclear. The germline V gene encodes CDR1 MNHEY and CDR2 SMNVEV (reference sequence). The CDR3 length is 13 residues. The CDR3 spells CASRQEWYNGQFF. The CDR3 DNA reads as TGTGCCAGCAGGCAGGAGTGGTACAATGGGCAGTTCTTC.

V is TRBV6-4 and J is TRBJ1-2, with 9 bases fitting TRBD1. Unmatched junction bases numbered 7, after V lost 3 bases and J lost 8 bases. There are 14 residues in the CDR3. Germline-derived CDR1 and CDR2 are MRHNA and SNTAGT. The DNA of the CDR3 is TGTGCCAGCAGTGAATCCGGGGACAGGGTCGGCTACACCTTC. This encodes CASSESGDRVGYTF.

This clonotype was counted a few times. The J gene is TRBJ2-7, the V gene TRBV13; TRBD1 is a possible D gene (6 bases). Looked up from germline, CDR1 is PRHDT and CDR2 is FYEKMQ (reference sequence). The ends were cut back, 6 bases at V and 2 bases at J, with 17 bases in the middle. This CDR3 region has 15 residues. Here the CDR3 DNA reads TGTGCCAGCAGTCTCCGAGGGGGAGTTCCCTACGAGCAGTACTTC. Protein: CASSLRGGVPYEQYF.

This chain uses TRBV20-1 with TRBJ2-1; D gene ambiguous. Matching the DNA end better, TRBJ2-7 makes the J call doubtful. Germline values: CDR1 DFQATT, CDR2 SNEGSKA (reference sequence). The CDR3 loop spans 14 amino acids. The chain's CDR3 is CSAGRKSSYNEQYF. DNA for the CDR3: TGCAGTGCCGGACGGAAGAGCTCCTACAATGAGCAGTACTTC.

The genes are TRBV19 and TRBJ2-1; D gene uncertain. The germline gives CDR1 LNHDA, CDR2 SQIVND (reference sequence). Trimming stripped 6 bases from V and 2 bases from J, with 14 bases between. The CDR3 runs to 15 residues. The CDR3 loop reads CASSLNSEPYNEQFF. The CDR3 nucleotides are TGTGCCAGTAGCCTTAACAGCGAGCCCTACAATGAGCAGTTCTTC.

The chain uses TRBV3-1 and TRBJ2-4; D gene ambiguous. Trimming cost V 1 base and J 0 bases, with 7 bases left between them. CDR3 length equals 15 residues. Germline loops: CDR1 LGHDT, CDR2 YNNKEL (reference sequence). The CDR3 loop reads CASSQARLAKNIQYF. CDR3 DNA sequence: TGTGCCAGCAGCCAAGCACGACTAGCCAAAAACATTCAGTACTTC.

This chain uses TRBV4-2 with TRBJ2-5, with D perhaps assigned TRBD1 or TRBD2 (6 bases each). The J call is uncertain, as TRBJ2-7 better fits the DNA end. Germline V gene data show CDR1 as LGHNA and CDR2 as YNFKEQ. CDR3 size: 15 residues. CDR3 loop: CASSQDLGGGYEQYF. The DNA of the CDR3 is TGTGCCAGCAGCCAAGATCTTGGAGGGGGCTACGAGCAGTACTTC.

This clonotype has a single count. This rearrangement joins TRBV7-3 to TRBJ2-3; no clear D. Germline CDR1 SGHTA, CDR2 FQGTGA. This CDR3 has 13 residues. V was clipped by 3 bases and J by 6 bases, with 10 bases between them. As DNA, the CDR3 is TGTGCCAGCAGCTTTTTAGCAAGGGATACGCAGTATTTT. This sequence encodes CASSFLARDTQYF.

The rearrangement links TRBV27 to TRBJ2-5; D ambiguous. V lost 3 bases and J lost 0, with 5 bases in between. Germline V gives CDR1 MNHEY, CDR2 SMNVEV (reference sequence). This CDR3 has 13 residues. CDR3 DNA sequence: TGTGCCAGCAGTTTCCTGTACCAAGAGACCCAGTACTTC. Translated: CASSFLYQETQYF.

This clonotype was picked up a small number of times. This chain connects TRBV4-1 to TRBJ2-7; D possibly uses TRBD1 or TRBD2 (5 bases each). The CDR3 length is 12 residues. The V end was cut by 8 bases, the J end by 5 bases, with 13 bases between. Germline CDR1 is MGHRA and CDR2 is YSYEKL. This chain's CDR3 is CASRSLGDEQYF. CDR3 sequence (DNA): TGCGCCAGCCGCTCATTGGGGGACGAGCAGTACTTC.

This clonotype was seen once. This CDR3 is CASSEAEVRGFGYTF. The CDR3 nucleotides read TGTGCCAGCAGTGAAGCGGAGGTCCGTGGTTTTGGCTACACCTTC. V usage is TRBV2 and J usage is TRBJ1-2; D is undetermined. The CDR3 has 15 amino acids. Germline values: CDR1 SNHLY, CDR2 FYNNEI. V was clipped by 0 bases and J by 7 bases, with 15 bases between them.

CDR3 DNA: TGTGCCAGCAGTGAAATGACAGGGGTCGGTGCCTACGAGCAGTACTTC. Its protein is CASSEMTGVGAYEQYF. The chain couples TRBV6-1 to TRBJ2-7; 8 positions match TRBD1. This CDR3 is built from 16 residues. Germline V gives CDR1 MNHNS, CDR2 SASEGT. V gave up 2 bases and J gave up 2 bases; unmatched junction bases: 8.

The CDR3, as DNA: TGCGCCAGCACTTACCGTTGGGGAGAGGGGCATGAGCAGTTCTTC. As protein: CASTYRWGEGHEQFF. This chain joins TRBV10-2 and TRBJ2-1, with D perhaps given as TRBD1 or TRBD2 (5 bases each). In germline, CDR1 is WSHSY, CDR2 SAAADI. V dropped 7 bases and J dropped 8 bases, with 21 bases sitting between them. The CDR3 extends over 15 amino acids.

The rearrangement links TRBV5-1 to TRBJ2-2; D uncertain. CDR1 and CDR2 (germline): SGHRS, YFSETQ. Trimming cost V 0 bases and J 1 base, with 10 bases left between them. The CDR3 runs to 16 residues. The CDR3: CASSLGGNRNTGELFF. CDR3 in DNA: TGCGCCAGCAGCTTGGGCGGTAACAGGAACACCGGGGAGCTGTTTTTT.

There are a few counts of this clonotype. The rearrangement uses TRBV7-2 and TRBJ2-4, with 7 bases lining up with TRBD1. The CDR3 runs to 16 residues. The V and J ends lost 3 bases and 0 bases, in that order; junction bases with no gene match: 5. CDR1 and CDR2 from the germline V gene are SGHTA and FQGNSA. The CDR3 nucleotides read TGTGCCAGCAGCTTTACAGGGGCCATAGCCAAAAACATTCAGTACTTC. Amino acid sequence: CASSFTGAIAKNIQYF.